This T cell receptor beta chain was captured by sequencing in a study of shared T cell receptors in the human thymus. Clones were sequenced by immunoSEQ multiplex PCR, and TCRdb holds only the in-frame ones, with some missing. The sample shows some 700,000 clones, approximately 83% of them seen only once. The trim removed 5 bases at V and 4 bases at J, leaving 13 bases unmatched. The CDR3 spans 17 residues. Germline V gene lookup returns CDR1 PRHDT and CDR2 FYEKMQ (reference sequence). This sample also belongs to another study, concerning human thymus T cells. That work adds: Related work found strong thymic repertoire overlap between unrelated individuals.

What was sequenced was thymocytes. The sequence was obtained from a girl in the first two years of life with a congenital heart defect. This chain connects TRBV13 to TRBJ2-3; 9 bases are a match to TRBD2. The CDR3, as DNA: TGTGCCAGCAGCCCGGAGCTCGCGGGGGGGTTAGCAGATACGCAGTATTTT. Its translation: CASSPELAGGLADTQYF.